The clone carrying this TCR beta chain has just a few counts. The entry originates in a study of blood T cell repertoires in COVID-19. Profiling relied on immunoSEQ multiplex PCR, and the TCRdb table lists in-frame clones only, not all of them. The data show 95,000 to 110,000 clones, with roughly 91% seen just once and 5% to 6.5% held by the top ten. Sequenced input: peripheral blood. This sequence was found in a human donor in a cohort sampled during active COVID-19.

CDR3 DNA sequence: TGTGCCAGCAGCCAAGCCCCGGGACAGGGATTCTATGGCTACACCTTC. It codes for CASSQAPGQGFYGYTF. The rearrangement links TRBV3-1 (or the pseudogene TRBV3-2) to TRBJ1-2, with TRBD1 matching over 9 bases. Per germline, CDR1 LGHDT and CDR2 YNNKEL (reference sequence). This CDR3 has 16 amino acids. The V gene end was trimmed by 1 base and the J gene end by 4 bases; junction bases not matched to a gene: 7.